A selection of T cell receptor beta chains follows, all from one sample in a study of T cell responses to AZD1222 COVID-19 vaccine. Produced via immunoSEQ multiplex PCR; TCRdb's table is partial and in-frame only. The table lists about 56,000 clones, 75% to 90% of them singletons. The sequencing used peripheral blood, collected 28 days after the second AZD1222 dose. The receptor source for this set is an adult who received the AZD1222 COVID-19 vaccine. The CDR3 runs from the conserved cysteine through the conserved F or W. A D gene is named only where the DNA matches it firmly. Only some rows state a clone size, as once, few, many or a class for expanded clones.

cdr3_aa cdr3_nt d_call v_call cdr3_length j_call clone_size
CASSLGWHSPRARQYF TGTGCCAGCAGCTTAGGCTGGCACTCTCCCCGAGCTCGTCAGTACTTC . TRBV7-2 16 TRBJ2-7 .
CASSRLPSGNTGELFF TGTGCCAGCAGCCGACTCCCTAGCGGAAACACCGGGGAGCTGTTTTTT TRBD2 TRBV7-3 16 TRBJ2-2 .
CASRYVGNQGSNQPQHF TGTGCCAGCAGATACGTCGGAAACCAGGGAAGCAATCAGCCCCAGCATTTT . TRBV27 17 TRBJ1-5 medium-sized
CASSQETGWNYGYTF TGCGCCAGCAGCCAAGAGACGGGATGGAACTATGGCTACACCTTC . TRBV4-3 15 TRBJ1-2 .
CATSGGKRPTSGELFF TGTGCCACCAGTGGCGGGAAGCGCCCCACGTCAGGGGAGCTGTTTTTT . TRBV24-1 16 TRBJ2-2 few
CATSGADSIYEQYF TGTGCCACCTCCGGGGCTGATTCTATCTACGAGCAGTACTTC . TRBV24-1 14 TRBJ2-7 .
CASSRTTGYGYTF TGTGCCAGCAGCCGCACCACAGGGTATGGCTACACCTTC . TRBV5-6 13 TRBJ1-2 .
CASSPGTSGGKETQYF TGTGCCAGCAGCCCGGGGACTAGCGGGGGGAAAGAGACCCAGTACTTC TRBD2 TRBV5-8 16 TRBJ2-5 .
CASSPTGPGDGYTF TGTGCCAGCTCACCCACCGGGCCGGGAGATGGCTACACCTTC . TRBV18 14 TRBJ1-2 .
CASSPGQGRTYEQYF TGTGCCAGCAGTCCCGGACAGGGGCGGACCTACGAGCAGTACTTC TRBD1 TRBV27 15 TRBJ2-7 .
CASSIAGFRNTDTQYF TGTGCCAGTAGTATTGCCGGGTTTCGCAACACAGATACGCAGTATTTT . TRBV19 16 TRBJ2-3 .
CASGLEDTEAFF TGTGCTAGTGGTTTGGAGGATACGGAAGCTTTCTTT . TRBV12-5 12 TRBJ1-1 .
CASSLGGKGADTQYF TGCGCCAGCAGCTTGGGTGGGAAAGGGGCAGATACGCAGTATTTT . TRBV5-1 15 TRBJ2-3 .
CASSLGLAGAHEQYF TGTGCCAGCAGCTTAGGACTAGCGGGCGCCCACGAGCAGTACTTC TRBD2 TRBV7-2 15 TRBJ2-7 .
CASRRTSNQPQHF TGTGCCAGCAGACGGACAAGCAATCAGCCCCAGCATTTT . TRBV28 13 TRBJ1-5 .
CASSTTSGGLKGAFF TGTGCCAGCAGTACGACTAGCGGGGGCCTTAAGGGAGCGTTCTTC TRBD2 TRBV2 15 TRBJ2-1 .
CASSLMGAGGNFYEQYF TGTGCCAGCAGCCTAATGGGGGCGGGAGGAAACTTCTACGAGCAGTACTTC TRBD2 TRBV4-2 17 TRBJ2-7 once
CAWTRAYGEKLFF TGTGCCTGGACGCGGGCCTACGGGGAAAAACTGTTTTTT . TRBV30 13 TRBJ1-4 .
CASSRGQGSDIQYF TGTGCCAGCAGTCGAGGACAGGGTAGTGACATTCAGTACTTC TRBD1 TRBV7-9 14 TRBJ2-4 .
CASSRRPLQGYEQYF TGTGCCAGCAGTCGTAGACCTTTGCAGGGCTACGAGCAGTACTTC . TRBV6-5 15 TRBJ2-7 few
CSVEETGGYGYTF TGCAGCGTTGAAGAGACAGGGGGCTATGGCTACACCTTC TRBD1 TRBV29-1 13 TRBJ1-2 .
CASRRSGQGRGGTEAFF TGTGCCAGCAGGCGAAGCGGGCAGGGCAGAGGTGGCACTGAAGCTTTCTTT . TRBV6-6 17 TRBJ1-1 .
CASSYPGRGAFF TGTGCCAGCAGTTACCCAGGCCGGGGGGCTTTCTTT . TRBV6-2/TRBV6-3 12 TRBJ1-1 few
CASSPSQLVSYEQYF TGTGCCAGCAGCCCTTCTCAGTTGGTGTCCTACGAGCAGTACTTC . TRBV28 15 TRBJ2-7 .
CASSPDSNYGYTF TGTGCCAGCAGCCCCGACAGTAACTATGGCTACACCTTC . TRBV5-4 13 TRBJ1-2 .
CASSESTWIQYF TGTGCCAGCAGTGAATCCACTTGGATTCAGTACTTC . TRBV2 12 TRBJ2-4 .
CASSPQGSGNQPQHF TGTGCCAGCAGTCCTCAGGGCTCGGGCAATCAGCCCCAGCATTTT . TRBV6-5 15 TRBJ1-5 once
CASSRTSGLGDEQYF TGTGCCAGCAGCCGCACTAGCGGGCTCGGGGACGAGCAGTACTTC TRBD2 TRBV7-6 15 TRBJ2-7 .
CASSKKARLRAPLHF TGTGCCAGCAGCAAAAAGGCCAGATTAAGGGCACCCCTCCACTTT . TRBV21-1 15 TRBJ1-6 .
CATSRDGRGETQYF TGTGCCACCAGCAGAGATGGAAGGGGGGAGACCCAGTACTTC . TRBV15 14 TRBJ2-5 .
CASSPGDGDNSPLHF TGCGCCAGCAGCCCAGGGGACGGTGATAATTCACCCCTCCACTTT . TRBV5-1 15 TRBJ1-6 .
CASSQVSAWGNEKLFF TGTGCCAGCAGCCAAGTATCAGCCTGGGGAAATGAAAAACTGTTTTTT . TRBV4-2 16 TRBJ1-4 .
CASSVGYNSPLHF TGTGCCAGCAGTGTCGGCTATAATTCACCCCTCCACTTT . TRBV7-9 13 TRBJ1-6 few
CASSGAHYGEGGEQYF TGTGCCAGCAGTGGGGCCCACTACGGTGAAGGGGGCGAGCAGTACTTC . TRBV28 16 TRBJ2-7 .
CASRSPGGALDEQYF TGTGCCAGCAGGTCGCCGGGAGGGGCCCTTGACGAGCAGTACTTC TRBD2 TRBV7-9 15 TRBJ2-7 .
CASSPDFGYEQYF TGTGCCAGCAGCCCCGACTTTGGGTACGAGCAGTACTTC . TRBV11-2 13 TRBJ2-7 .
CASSRVGRPNGGELFF TGTGCCAGCTCACGTGTGGGGCGCCCCAACGGCGGGGAGCTGTTTTTT . TRBV18 16 TRBJ2-2 .
CASSQVDGVIYEQYF TGCGCCAGCAGCCAAGTCGATGGGGTAATCTACGAGCAGTACTTC . TRBV4-1 15 TRBJ2-7 .
CASSPRTGRGDGYTF TGTGCCAGCAGCCCGAGGACAGGGCGGGGGGATGGCTACACCTTC TRBD1 TRBV7-6 15 TRBJ1-2 .
CASSLEWEKLFF TGTGCCAGCAGCCTAGAGTGGGAAAAACTGTTTTTT . TRBV12-3/TRBV12-4 12 TRBJ1-4 .
CASSPTGTGGNYGYTF TGTGCCAGCTCACCAACCGGGACAGGGGGAAACTATGGCTACACCTTC TRBD1 TRBV18 16 TRBJ1-2 .
CASSSISNQPQHF TGTGCCAGCAGCTCGATTAGCAATCAGCCCCAGCATTTT . TRBV6-5 13 TRBJ1-5 .